This T cell receptor (beta chain) was sequenced in a study of CD8 T cells in ankylosing spondylitis. General study points: Within ankylosing spondylitis blood, a TCR beta motif made up of fewer than ten highly homologous variants appeared to be characteristic.

The germline gives CDR1 SGHAT, CDR2 FQNNGV. CDR3 length equals 17 residues. Trimming pared 1 base from V and 1 base from J, leaving 13 bases between. This clonotype came up many times. The antigen remains undetermined. TCRdb itself ran the 5' RACE reads through MiXCR, one entry per CDR3 protein. Found here are 270,000 or so distinct CDR3 sequences, 15% to 20% of them singletons; the top ten hold roughly 34%. The sample taken for sequencing was blood, either unsorted or a sorted T cell fraction (not recorded which). The receptor's source is a male donor with ankylosing spondylitis or in good health (not recorded which). This chain links TRBV11-2 with TRBJ2-2; D is unclear. This chain's CDR3 is CASSLAPKPGNTGELFF. The CDR3 nucleotides read TGTGCCAGCAGCTTAGCCCCGAAACCGGGGAACACCGGGGAGCTGTTTTTT.